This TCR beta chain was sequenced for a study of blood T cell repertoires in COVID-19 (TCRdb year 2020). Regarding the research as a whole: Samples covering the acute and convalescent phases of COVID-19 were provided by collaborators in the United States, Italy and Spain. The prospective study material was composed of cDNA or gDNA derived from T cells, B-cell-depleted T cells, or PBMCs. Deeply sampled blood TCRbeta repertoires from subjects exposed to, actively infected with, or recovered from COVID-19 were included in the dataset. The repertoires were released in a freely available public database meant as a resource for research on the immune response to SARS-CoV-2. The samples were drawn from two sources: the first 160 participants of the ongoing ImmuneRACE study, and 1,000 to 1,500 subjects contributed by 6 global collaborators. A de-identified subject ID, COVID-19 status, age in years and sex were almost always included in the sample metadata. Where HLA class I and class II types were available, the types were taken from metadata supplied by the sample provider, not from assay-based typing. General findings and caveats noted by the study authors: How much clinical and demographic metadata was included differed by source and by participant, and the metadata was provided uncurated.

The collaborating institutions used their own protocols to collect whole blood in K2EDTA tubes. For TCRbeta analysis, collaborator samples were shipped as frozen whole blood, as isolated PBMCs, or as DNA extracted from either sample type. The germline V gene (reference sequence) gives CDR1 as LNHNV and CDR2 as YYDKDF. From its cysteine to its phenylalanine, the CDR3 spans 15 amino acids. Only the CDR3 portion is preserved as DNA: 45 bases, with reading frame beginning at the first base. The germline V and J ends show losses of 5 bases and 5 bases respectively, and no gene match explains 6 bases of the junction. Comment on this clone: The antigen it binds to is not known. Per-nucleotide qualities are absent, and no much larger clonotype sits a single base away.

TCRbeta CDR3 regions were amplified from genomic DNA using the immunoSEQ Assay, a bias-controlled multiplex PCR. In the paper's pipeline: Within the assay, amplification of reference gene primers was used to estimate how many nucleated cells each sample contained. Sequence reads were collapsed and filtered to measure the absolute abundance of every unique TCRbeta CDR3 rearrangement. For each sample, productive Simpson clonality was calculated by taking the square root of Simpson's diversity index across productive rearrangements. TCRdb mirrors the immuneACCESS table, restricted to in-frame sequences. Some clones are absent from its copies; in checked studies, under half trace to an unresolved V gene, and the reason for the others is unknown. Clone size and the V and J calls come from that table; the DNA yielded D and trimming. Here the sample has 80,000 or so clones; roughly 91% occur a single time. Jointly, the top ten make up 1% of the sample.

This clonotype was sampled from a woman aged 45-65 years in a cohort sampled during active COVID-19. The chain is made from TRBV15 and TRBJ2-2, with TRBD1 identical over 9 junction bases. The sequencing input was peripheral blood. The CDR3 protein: CATSSDRGGTGELFF. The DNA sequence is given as TGTGCCACCAGCTCGGACAGGGGTGGGACCGGGGAGCTGTTTTTT.